Below, one T cell receptor beta chain is given with its context. Deep-level settings were used for running the assay. Some clones are missing from TCRdb's copy, which holds only in-frame ones; the method was immunoSEQ multiplex PCR. The table records about 490,000 clones, about 79% of them present only once. The study enrolled healthy HIV-negative adults without recent acute infections or vaccinations as donors. Extraction of genomic DNA in unsorted samples used roughly 93 million PBMCs. The V and J ends lost 0 bases and 6 bases respectively, with 11 bases between them. The V gene's germline CDR1 is SNHLY and CDR2 FYNNEI. CDR3 length: 14 residues. This record belongs to a study of shared clonotypes between healthy human individuals.

The sequence came from a woman in her 40s in good health. Some clones in this sample may be carry-over from other donors' samples. The source material was PBMCs. The chain combines TRBV2 with TRBJ1-1, with a tentative D call TRBD1 (6 bases). In DNA, the CDR3 is TGTGCCAGCAGTGAAGCGGGATCAGGGGCTGAAGCTTTCTTT. Its translation is CASSEAGSGAEAFF.